Presented here are 5 T cell receptor beta chains from one specimen sequenced in a study of shared T cell receptors in the human thymus. Repertoires were generated with immunoSEQ multiplex PCR, while TCRdb's copy carries only in-frame clones and drops some. This table has 600,000 to 900,000 clones, 70% to 90% appearing once. Another study also made use of these data, one on human thymus T cells.

The sequencing sample was made of thymocytes. The origin of the receptors is a girl under three years old with a congenital heart defect.

The chain recombines TRBV2 with TRBJ2-5; 8 positions agree with TRBD1. CDR1 is SNHLY and CDR2 is FYNNEI in the germline V gene. V was pared by 6 bases and J by 1 base, with 7 bases of the junction left unmatched. The CDR3 contains 15 residues. CDR3 bases: TGTGCCAGCAGGGAGGACAGGGAAACCCAAGAGACCCAGTACTTC. Translating gives CASREDRETQETQYF. The whole variable domain, filled in from reference TRBV2 and TRBJ2-5, reads EPEVTQTPSHQVTQMGQEVILRCVPISNHLYFYWYRQILGQKVEFLVSFYNNEISEKSEIFDDQFSVERPDGSNFTLKIRSTKLEDSAMYFCASREDRETQETQYFGPGTRLLVL.

The chain combines TRBV19 with TRBJ2-5; 9 bases fit TRBD2. With V trimmed by 3 bases and J by 5 bases, 13 bases remained unmatched. Per germline, CDR1 LNHDA and CDR2 SQIVND (reference sequence). The CDR3 has 17 amino acids. The CDR3 protein is CASSIDFSGTSSETQYF. CDR3 nucleotide sequence: TGTGCCAGTAGTATTGACTTTTCCGGGACTAGCAGTGAGACCCAGTACTTC.

The CDR3 region is CASSADRGLGTQYF. CDR3 nucleotide sequence: TGTGCCAGCAGTGCCGACAGGGGGCTCGGGACCCAGTACTTC. V is TRBV6-5 and J is TRBJ2-5; TRBD1 agrees at 10 bases. Germline-derived CDR1 and CDR2 are MNHEY and SVGAGI. CDR3 length: 14 amino acids. Unmatched junction bases numbered 7, after V lost 5 bases and J lost 7 bases.

CDR3 residues: CASSNMTVANEKLFF. The CDR3 nucleotides are TGTGCCAGCAGCAATATGACAGTAGCTAATGAAAAACTGTTTTTT. The chain employs TRBV14 and TRBJ1-4; D is perhaps TRBD1 (5 bases). This CDR3 is 15 amino acids long. Germline assignment: CDR1 SGHDN and CDR2 FVKESK. V lost 5 bases and J 3 bases, leaving 13 bases between the germline ends. Full variable domain (remainder filled in from reference TRBV14 and TRBJ1-4): EAGVTQFPSHSVIEKGQTVTLRCDPISGHDNLYWYRRVMGKEIKFLLHFVKESKQDESGMPNNRFLAERTGGTYSTLKVQPAELEDSGVYFCASSNMTVANEKLFFGSGTQLSVL.

V usage is TRBV29-1 and J usage is TRBJ2-5, with D tentatively TRBD2 (5 bases). V lost 8 bases, J lost 1 base, and 17 bases lay in between. Looked up from germline, CDR1 is SQVTM and CDR2 is ANQGSEA. The CDR3 contains 14 residues. The CDR3 is CSPSPLAGQETQYF. CDR3 in DNA: TGCAGCCCAAGTCCCCTAGCCGGCCAAGAGACCCAGTACTTC. The full variable domain, with the rest looked up from reference TRBV29-1 and TRBJ2-5, is SAVISQKPSRDICQRGTSLTIQCQVDSQVTMMFWYRQQPGQSLTLIATANQGSEATYESGFVIDKFPISRPNLTFSTLTVSNMSPEDSSIYLCSPSPLAGQETQYFGPGTRLLVL.